This passage covers 24 T cell receptor beta chains from one sample sequenced in a study of T cells in women clearing cervical HPV infection. Only in-frame clones appear in the TCRdb table, and some are missing; sequencing was by immunoSEQ multiplex PCR. The data show under 50,000 clones, and the top ten clones hold around 5%. The specimen was blood buffy coat. The receptors come from a woman aged 18-70 years with a cervical HPV16 infection that either progressed to CIN3+ or cleared (not recorded which).

Worth noting for this clone: The CDR3 is cut off 3 residues early in the read; its end comes from the germline J gene. The chain couples TRBV7-8 to TRBJ2-5, with 8 bases fitting TRBD1. Germline V gene sequence: CDR1 SGHVS, CDR2 FQNEAQ. V shed 5 bases, J shed 3 bases, and the junction held 5 bases outside the gene matches. The CDR3 has 14 residues. Here the CDR3 reads CASSPRDRKETQYF. The CDR3 bases that were read are TGTGCCAGCAGCCCCCGGGACAGGAAAGAGACC.

On this clone itself: The sequenced fragment ends 3 residues before the CDR3 boundary, so the rest is inferred from the germline J gene. J is TRBJ2-5 and V is TRBV5-4, with 8 bases lining up with TRBD1. V was clipped by 0 bases and J by 6 bases; unmatched bases: 1. Germline CDR1 and CDR2: SGHNT and YYREEE (reference sequence). The CDR3 covers 13 residues. This CDR3 is CASSLDRGKTQYF. The sequenced CDR3 bases are TGTGCCAGCAGCTTGGACAGGGGGAAGACC.

The CDR3 spells CASSDRSNEKLFF. CDR3 DNA (partial): TGTGCCAGCAGTGACAGGTCTAATGAAAAA. The chain couples TRBV2 to TRBJ1-4; D uncertain. The read terminates 3 residues ahead of where the CDR3 ends, so the germline J gene completes it. The CDR3 totals 13 residues. CDR1 and CDR2 from the germline V gene are SNHLY and FYNNEI. Trimming removed 3 bases from V and 3 bases from J, with 5 bases in between.

The CDR3 bases that were read are TGTGCCAGTAGTATGGCTGGGACAGGGTCCTACGAG. Translation gives CASSMAGTGSYE. The CDR3 in full is CASSMAGTGSYEQYF. The rearrangement uses TRBV19 and TRBJ2-7; 9 bases are a match to TRBD1. The CDR3 goes on 3 residues after the read ends, and that part is filled in from the germline J gene. Germline-derived CDR1 and CDR2 are LNHDA and SQIVND (reference sequence). This CDR3 has 15 amino acids. J lost 1 base, V lost 3 bases, and 4 bases had no gene match.

Comment on this clone: The sequenced fragment ends 3 residues before the CDR3 boundary, so the rest is inferred from the germline J gene. The chain uses TRBV20-1 and TRBJ2-5; D call uncertain. V was cut by 4 bases and J by 4 bases, with 19 bases left in between. Germline assignment: CDR1 DFQATT and CDR2 SNEGSKA (reference sequence). The length of the CDR3 is 15 residues. This chain's CDR3 is CSANSPGATRETQYF. CDR3 bases read: TGCAGTGCTAACAGCCCAGGAGCCACCCGAGAGACC.

Remarks on this clone: The read terminates 3 residues before the CDR3 end, so the remaining end is supplied by the germline J gene. The genes are TRBV20-1 and TRBJ2-3, with 8 positions matching TRBD2. CDR3 size: 12 residues. Germline CDR1 reads DFQATT; CDR2 reads SNEGSKA (reference sequence). V shed 6 bases and J 5 bases; nucleotides not matched to a gene: 4. CDR3 bases read: TGCAGTGCACCGGGGGGGGGAGATACG. Residues: CSAPGGGDT. The entire CDR3 sequence reads CSAPGGGDTQYF.

A word on this clone: The CDR3 end is not reached by the read, which stops 3 residues before it; the germline J gene fills it in. This chain uses TRBV7-9 with TRBJ2-3; 7 positions match TRBD1. Germline lookup yields CDR1 SEHNR and CDR2 FQNEAQ (reference sequence). V was pared by 4 bases and J by 2 bases, with 6 bases of the junction left unmatched. CDR3 size: 15 residues. CDR3 bases read: TGTGCCAGCAGCTCGGGACAGTTCTACACAGATACG. Protein: CASSSGQFYTDT. The whole CDR3 region reads CASSSGQFYTDTQYF. Together with reference TRBV7-9 and TRBJ2-3, the CDR3 gives the full variable domain: DTGVSQNPRHKITKRGQNVTFRCDPISEHNRLYWYRQTLGQGPEFLTYFQNEAQLEKSRLLSDRFSAERPKGSFSTLEIQRTEQGDSAMYLCASSSGQFYTDTQYFGPGTRLTVL.

As regards this clone: The read falls 3 residues short of the CDR3 end, and the missing part is taken from the germline J gene. The J gene is TRBJ2-5, the V gene TRBV29-1, with 14 bases fitting TRBD2. The CDR3 sequence is 14 residues long. CDR1 SQVTM and CDR2 ANQGSEA come from the germline V gene. The J segment lost 4 bases and the V segment lost 7 bases, leaving 5 bases of the junction unmatched. The part of the CDR3 DNA that was read is TGCAGCGCAGGACTAGCGGGGGGTAGAGAGACC. Amino acid sequence: CSAGLAGGRET. The full-length CDR3 reads as CSAGLAGGRETQYF.

The CDR3 DNA, read in part, is TGTGCCAGCAGCGTAGGAGGGTCTAGCTTTCTCCAAGAGACC. This encodes CASSVGGSSFLQET. The entire CDR3 is CASSVGGSSFLQETQYF. This rearrangement joins TRBV9 to TRBJ2-5; a weak D match, TRBD2 (5 bases). The read ends 3 residues shy of where the CDR3 ends; the end is completed using the germline J gene. Trimming pared 0 bases from V and 1 base from J, leaving 16 bases between. Germline loops: CDR1 SGDLS, CDR2 YYNGEE. CDR3 length equals 17 residues.

As to this clone: The read stops 3 residues short of the end of the CDR3; the missing end is completed from the germline J gene. The chain is built from TRBV6-4 and TRBJ2-2; TRBD2 might be the D (6 bases). This CDR3 region has 13 residues. V gave up 11 bases and J gave up 3 bases, with 13 bases separating them. Germline values: CDR1 MRHNA, CDR2 SNTAGT. The part of the CDR3 DNA that was read is TGTGCCTCCCGCCCGGGGGACACCGGGGAG. Its translation is CASRPGDTGE. The entire CDR3 protein reads CASRPGDTGELFF.

Note on this clone: The read is 3 residues too short to cover the CDR3 end, so that end is filled in from the germline J gene. The chain carries TRBV19 and TRBJ1-5; 7 bases agree with TRBD1. Trimming at V came to 5 bases and at J to 4 bases, leaving 11 bases not matched to a gene. The germline V gene encodes CDR1 LNHDA and CDR2 SQIVND (reference sequence). The CDR3 is 16 amino acids. The CDR3 region is CASSESGTARNQPQHF. The CDR3 bases that were read are TGTGCCAGTAGTGAATCCGGGACAGCGAGGAATCAGCCC.

This clone is medium-sized by frequency. The missing CDR3 end, 3 residues past where the read stops, is filled in from the germline J gene. The rearrangement joins TRBV7-3 to TRBJ2-3; TRBD2 matches at 13 bases. The CDR3 totals 16 residues. Germline assignment: CDR1 SGHTA and CDR2 FQGTGA. V shed 4 bases, J shed 3 bases, and the junction held 4 bases outside the gene matches. CDR3 DNA (partial): TGTGCCAGCAGCTCGAGACTAGCGGGGGGTACAGATACG. Protein sequence: CASSSRLAGGTDT. The complete CDR3 sequence is CASSSRLAGGTDTQYF.

As to this clone: From the germline J gene comes the end of the CDR3, since the read stops 3 residues before it. V gene TRBV20-1 combines with J gene TRBJ2-3; D is possibly TRBD2 (7 bases). The CDR3 spans 16 residues. The V and J ends lost 0 bases and 4 bases respectively, with 17 bases between them. The V gene's germline CDR1 is DFQATT and CDR2 SNEGSKA (reference sequence). The part of the CDR3 DNA that was read is TGCAGTGCTAGAGAACCGCGGGGGCCGGGGGCAGATACG. Translation gives CSAREPRGPGADT. The full CDR3 sequence reads CSAREPRGPGADTQYF.

To note about this clone: Read data end 3 residues before the CDR3 end; the end is taken from the germline J gene. The V call is TRBV11-2, the J call TRBJ1-6, with D possibly TRBD1 on 5 matching bases. The CDR3 loop spans 14 amino acids. Germline V lookup: CDR1 SGHAT, CDR2 FQNNGV. V dropped 1 base and J dropped 10 bases, with 11 bases sitting between them. The chain's CDR3 is CASSLAAGRSPLHF. Incomplete CDR3 DNA: TGTGCCAGCAGCTTAGCGGCAGGGCGATCACCC.

Notes on this clone: The CDR3 is cut off 3 residues early in the read; its end comes from the germline J gene. The rearrangement uses TRBV18 and TRBJ1-1, with 7 bases identical to TRBD1. V dropped 5 bases and J dropped 1; count of bases not matched to a gene: 10. CDR1 and CDR2 from the germline V gene are KGHSH and LQKENI. CDR3 size: 16 residues. The CDR3 loop reads CASSTQDRAENTEAFF. CDR3 bases read: TGTGCCAGCTCAACCCAAGACAGGGCGGAGAACACTGAA.

To note about this clone: Read data end 3 residues before the CDR3 end; the end is taken from the germline J gene. The rearrangement joins TRBV9 to TRBJ2-2; TRBD2 aligns across 8 bases. CDR1 and CDR2 from the germline V gene are SGDLS and YYNGEE. There are 15 residues in the CDR3. Trimming removed 3 bases from V and 1 base from J; junction bases left unmatched: 2. Incomplete CDR3 DNA: TGTGCCAGCAGCGCTCTAGCGGGGAACACCGGGGAG. It yields the protein CASSALAGNTGE. The full CDR3 sequence reads CASSALAGNTGELFF.

Concerning this clone itself: The read gets to within 3 residues of the CDR3 end, and the germline J gene fills in the rest. J is TRBJ2-5 and V is TRBV2, with a tentative D call TRBD1 (6 bases). This CDR3 has 17 amino acids. Between the trimmed V and J ends, which lost 6 bases and 3 bases, there was a span of 23 bases. Germline CDR1 SNHLY, CDR2 FYNNEI. The DNA read from the CDR3 is TGTGCCAGCAGAGTCCCCGGGACACTTCATTCGAAAGAGACC. Its protein is CASRVPGTLHSKET. The entire CDR3 protein reads CASRVPGTLHSKETQYF.

For this clone: Read coverage stops 3 residues before the CDR3 terminus; the germline J gene supplies the remainder. J is TRBJ2-1 and V is TRBV10-1, with 10 bases lining up with TRBD1. After removal of 5 bases from V and 4 bases from J, the junction contained 5 bases not matched to a gene. The CDR3 spans 15 residues. Germline lookup yields CDR1 WNHNN and CDR2 SYGVQD (reference sequence). CDR3 DNA (partial): TGCGCCAGCAGTCCTCCGGGACAGGGGTACAATGAG. Translation gives CASSPPGQGYNE. The full CDR3 sequence reads CASSPPGQGYNEQFF.

As regards this clone: The read is 3 residues too short to cover the CDR3 end, so that end is filled in from the germline J gene. The V gene is TRBV19, the J gene TRBJ2-3; 9 bases fit TRBD2. CDR1 is LNHDA and CDR2 is SQIVND in the germline V gene (reference sequence). The CDR3 sequence is 16 residues long. Trimming at V came to 1 base and at J to 2 bases, leaving 4 bases not matched to a gene. CDR3: CASSIVSGGFTDTQYF. The CDR3 bases that were read are TGTGCCAGTAGTATAGTTAGCGGGGGCTTCACAGATACG.

In the case of this clone: The read gets to within 3 residues of the CDR3 end, and the germline J gene fills in the rest. The genes are TRBV7-8 and TRBJ1-1, with TRBD1 as a possible D gene (5 bases). V was cut by 1 base and J by 0 bases, with 6 bases left in between. This CDR3 has 14 residues. Germline loops: CDR1 SGHVS, CDR2 FQNEAQ. The CDR3 loop is CASSLGTLNTEAFF. The CDR3 bases that were read are TGTGCCAGCAGCTTAGGGACACTGAACACTGAA.

Comment on this clone: The read finishes 3 residues shy of the CDR3 end, and the germline J gene is used to complete it. The chain is built from TRBV25-1 and TRBJ2-3; no clear D. The CDR3 consists of 15 residues. Germline V gene lookup returns CDR1 MGHDK and CDR2 SYGVNS. The ends were cut back, 5 bases at V and 2 bases at J, with 14 bases in the middle. The part of the CDR3 DNA that was read is TGTGCCAGCAGTCCCCTAAGTACCCTCACAGATACG. This sequence encodes CASSPLSTLTDT. In full, the CDR3 reads CASSPLSTLTDTQYF.

Regarding this clone: The sequence runs out 3 residues before the end of the CDR3; the remainder is reconstructed from the germline J gene. This sequence joins TRBV7-6 and TRBJ1-1, with D possibly being TRBD1 (6 bases). V lost 1 base and J 4 bases, leaving 13 bases between the germline ends. The V gene's germline CDR1 is SGHVS and CDR2 FNYEAQ. The CDR3 is 15 amino acids. The part of the CDR3 DNA that was read is TGTGCCAGCAGCTTAGGGACAGCTGGGAGCACTGAA. It codes for CASSLGTAGSTE. The whole CDR3 sequence is CASSLGTAGSTEAFF.

About this clone: The DNA ends 3 residues before the CDR3 does, and the rest of the CDR3 is filled in from the germline J gene. The chain joins TRBV2 to TRBJ1-3; a weak D match, TRBD1 (5 bases). V gave up 3 bases and J gave up 5 bases, with 14 bases separating them. CDR3 length equals 15 residues. The germline V gene has CDR1 SNHLY and CDR2 FYNNEI. The sequenced CDR3 bases are TGTGCCAGCAGTGATGGGGCAGGGAGTAGAAACACC. This encodes CASSDGAGSRNT. The whole CDR3 is CASSDGAGSRNTIYF.

Points on this clone: The read is 3 residues too short to cover the CDR3 end, so that end is filled in from the germline J gene. The chain links TRBV6-4 to TRBJ2-3; 9 nucleotides line up with TRBD2. Trimming removed 3 bases from V and 3 bases from J; junction bases left unmatched: 7. CDR3 size: 16 residues. CDR1 is MRHNA, CDR2 SNTAGT, per germline. CDR3 sequence reads: CASSDISGGGTDTQYF. The sequenced part of the CDR3 DNA is TGTGCCAGCAGTGATATTAGCGGGGGAGGTACAGATACG.